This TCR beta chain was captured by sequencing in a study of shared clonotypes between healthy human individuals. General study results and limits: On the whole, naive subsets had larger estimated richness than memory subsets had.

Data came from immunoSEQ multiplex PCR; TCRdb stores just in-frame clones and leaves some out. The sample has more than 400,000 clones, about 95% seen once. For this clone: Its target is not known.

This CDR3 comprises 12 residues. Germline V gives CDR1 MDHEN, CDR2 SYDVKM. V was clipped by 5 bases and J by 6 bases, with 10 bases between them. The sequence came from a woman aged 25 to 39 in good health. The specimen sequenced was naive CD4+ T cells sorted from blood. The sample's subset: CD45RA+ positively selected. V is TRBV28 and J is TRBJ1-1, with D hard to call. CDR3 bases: TGTGCCAGCAGTATCTCAGGACCTGAAGCTTTCTTT. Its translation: CASSISGPEAFF.